This T cell receptor beta chain is drawn from a study of cytomegalovirus exposure and HLA in healthy donors. In this sample, this clone turned up a few times. Measured with immunoSEQ multiplex PCR; TCRdb has only the in-frame clones, and not every one. The sample shows roughly 110,000 clones, about 88% of them seen only once. V dropped 4 bases and J dropped 13 bases, with 21 bases sitting between them. From germline, CDR1 is SGHDT and CDR2 YYEEEE. The CDR3 is made up of 15 amino acids. The J gene is TRBJ1-6, the V gene TRBV5-6, with D possibly being TRBD1 (6 bases). Sequenced material: PBMCs. The clonotype originates from a woman between 18 and 29 years old in good health and CMV-seropositive. CDR3 residues: CASSQSTTGPLPLHF. The CDR3 DNA follows: TGTGCCAGCAGCCAATCGACGACAGGACCTCTCCCCCTCCACTTT.